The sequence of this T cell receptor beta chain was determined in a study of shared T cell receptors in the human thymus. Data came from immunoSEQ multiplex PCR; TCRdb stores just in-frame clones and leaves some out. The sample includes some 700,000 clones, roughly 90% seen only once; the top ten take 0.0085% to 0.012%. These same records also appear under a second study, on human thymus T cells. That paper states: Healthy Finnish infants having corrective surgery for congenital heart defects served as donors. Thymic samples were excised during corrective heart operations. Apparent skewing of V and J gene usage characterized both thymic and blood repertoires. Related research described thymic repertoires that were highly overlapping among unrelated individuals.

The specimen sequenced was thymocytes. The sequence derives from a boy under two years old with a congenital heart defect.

In nucleotides, the CDR3 is TGTGCCAGCAGCTTAGATGGGGACAGGCTTAATGAAAAACTGTTTTTT. This sequence encodes CASSLDGDRLNEKLFF. V usage is TRBV7-9 and J usage is TRBJ1-4, with 8 positions matching TRBD1. Unmatched junction bases numbered 5, after V lost 1 base and J lost 4 bases. CDR3 length: 16 amino acids. The germline V gene has CDR1 SEHNR and CDR2 FQNEAQ (reference sequence).